These 21 T cell receptor beta chains were sequenced from one sample in a study of blood T cell repertoires in COVID-19. The protocol was immunoSEQ multiplex PCR, while the TCRdb copy is restricted to in-frame clones and leaves out a portion. The sample shows 200,000 to 300,000 clones, around 88% of them seen only once. The sequenced sample was peripheral blood. The receptors originated from a man aged 25 to 40 with active or convalescent COVID-19.

V gene TRBV2 combines with J gene TRBJ1-2; D is perhaps TRBD1 (6 bases). Trimming stripped 4 bases from V and 4 bases from J, with 10 bases between. Germline lookup yields CDR1 SNHLY and CDR2 FYNNEI. This CDR3 is built from 13 residues. In nucleotides, the CDR3 is TGTGCCAGCAGTGCACAGGGTACCTATGGCTACACCTTC. Amino acids: CASSAQGTYGYTF.

The J gene is TRBJ1-6, the V gene TRBV9; D is unclear. From germline, CDR1 is SGDLS and CDR2 YYNGEE. The V gene lost 2 bases and the J gene lost 10 bases, with 10 bases spanning the gap. The CDR3 spans 13 residues. The CDR3 nucleotides read TGTGCCAGCAGCGTGAACAGTCGATCACCCCTCCACTTT. Translating gives CASSVNSRSPLHF.

The chain employs TRBV5-1 and TRBJ2-1, with D possibly being TRBD1 (6 bases). CDR1 and CDR2 (germline): SGHRS, YFSETQ. The CDR3 covers 14 residues. Trimming took 4 bases from V and 7 from J, leaving 15 bases between them. In DNA, the CDR3 is TGCGCCAGCAGCCCTGGGACACCACCAAATGAGCAGTTCTTC. It is translated as CASSPGTPPNEQFF.

The chain is built from TRBV2 and TRBJ2-1; 7 positions agree with TRBD2. The germline V gene has CDR1 SNHLY and CDR2 FYNNEI. V trimming: 5 bases; J trimming: 0 bases; junction bases outside the gene matches: 13. CDR3 length equals 18 residues. The CDR3 is CASSSSRSGGGSYNEQFF. In DNA, the CDR3 is TGTGCCAGCAGTTCCTCCCGATCTGGGGGGGGCTCCTACAATGAGCAGTTCTTC.

This rearrangement joins TRBV5-1 to TRBJ2-3, with D possibly matching TRBD1 (6 bases). The CDR3 runs 17 residues. Trimming removed 3 bases at V and 4 bases at J, with 21 bases between. Germline assignment: CDR1 SGHRS and CDR2 YFSETQ. The CDR3 nucleotides read TGCGCCAGCAGCTGGAATTTAGGTTGGGGGCAAGCAGATACGCAGTATTTT. This encodes CASSWNLGWGQADTQYF.

The chain recombines TRBV7-2 with TRBJ2-2, with a possible D match to TRBD2 (6 bases). V was pared by 5 bases and J by 3 bases, with 13 bases between. CDR1 is SGHTA, CDR2 FQGNSA, per germline. This CDR3 is built from 15 residues. This CDR3 reads CASSRRLVYTGELFF. DNA of the CDR3: TGTGCCAGCAGCCGCAGACTAGTGTACACCGGGGAGCTGTTTTTT.

The rearrangement joins TRBV18 to TRBJ2-3; TRBD2 matches 15 bases. V shed 4 bases, J shed 8 bases, and the junction held 4 bases outside the gene matches. The CDR3 length is 15 residues. Germline V gives CDR1 KGHSH, CDR2 LQKENI. The chain's CDR3 is CASSQGTSGGLTQYF. DNA for the CDR3: TGTGCCAGCTCACAAGGGACTAGCGGGGGGCTTACGCAGTATTTT.

The rearrangement joins TRBV25-1 to TRBJ1-1; a possible D gene is TRBD1 (6 bases). The CDR3 loop spans 12 amino acids. Per germline, CDR1 MGHDK and CDR2 SYGVNS. With 1 base removed from V and 7 bases from J, the gap between germline ends came to 7 bases. As DNA, the CDR3 is TGTGCCAGCAGTGAATCGGACAGTGAAGCTTTCTTT. Protein product: CASSESDSEAFF.

The V and J genes are TRBV7-6 and TRBJ2-2; maybe TRBD1 (6 bases). Germline V CDR1 and CDR2: SGHVS, FNYEAQ. Between the trimmed V and J ends, which lost 6 bases and 1 base, there was a span of 15 bases. This CDR3 is 16 amino acids long. In DNA, the CDR3 is TGTGCCAGCAGTAATCGCGGACAGATGAACACCGGGGAGCTGTTTTTT. This sequence encodes CASSNRGQMNTGELFF.

The chain uses TRBV9 and TRBJ2-4; 7 bases line up with TRBD1. V was clipped by 3 bases and J by 1 base; unmatched bases: 19. The V gene's germline CDR1 is SGDLS and CDR2 YYNGEE. The CDR3 covers 20 residues. The CDR3 protein is CASSEGTASPQPGAKNIQYF. In nucleotides, the CDR3 is TGTGCCAGCAGCGAAGGGACAGCTAGCCCCCAACCTGGGGCCAAAAACATTCAGTACTTC.

J is TRBJ2-1 and V is TRBV6-5, with 9 nucleotides matching TRBD2. The CDR3 is 16 residues long. V lost 0 bases, J lost 3 bases, and 3 bases stayed unmatched. Germline lookup yields CDR1 MNHEY and CDR2 SVGAGI. The CDR3 reads CASSYSGSGGYNEQFF. The CDR3 coding sequence is TGTGCCAGCAGTTACTCGGGTAGCGGGGGCTACAATGAGCAGTTCTTC.

J is TRBJ1-2 and V is TRBV11-2; 7 nucleotides agree with TRBD1. This CDR3 has 14 amino acids. Germline CDR1 SGHAT, CDR2 FQNNGV. The V segment lost 5 bases and the J segment 2 bases; nucleotides outside the gene matches: 5. CDR3 sequence: CASSPGQVNYGYTF. The CDR3 nucleotides are TGTGCCAGCAGCCCAGGACAGGTCAACTATGGCTACACCTTC. The full variable domain, in which reference TRBV11-2 and TRBJ1-2 provide the parts outside the CDR3, is EAGVAQSPRYKIIEKRQSVAFWCNPISGHATLYWYQQILGQGPKLLIQFQNNGVVDDSQLPKDRFSAERLKGVDSTLKIQPAKLEDSAVYLCASSPGQVNYGYTFGSGTRLTVV.

The rearrangement uses TRBV6-5 and TRBJ1-6; TRBD1 matches at 10 bases. The V segment lost 2 bases and the J segment 9 bases; nucleotides outside the gene matches: 4. From germline, CDR1 is MNHEY and CDR2 SVGAGI. The CDR3 spans 15 residues. Written as DNA, the CDR3 is TGTGCCAGCAGTTACGGACAGGGGGAAGTTTCACCCCTCCACTTT. It specifies CASSYGQGEVSPLHF.

The rearrangement links TRBV3-1 (or the pseudogene TRBV3-2) to TRBJ2-5, with 8 bases identical to TRBD2. V trimming: 4 bases; J trimming: 5 bases; junction bases outside the gene matches: 9. Germline CDR1 reads LGHDT; CDR2 reads YNNKEL (reference sequence). This CDR3 region has 15 residues. The CDR3 loop reads CASSPPGGILETQYF. The CDR3 DNA reads TGTGCCAGCAGCCCGCCGGGGGGGATTTTGGAGACCCAGTACTTC.

The chain combines TRBV19 with TRBJ2-5; TRBD1 matches at 7 bases. The J segment lost 5 bases and the V segment lost 5 bases, leaving 8 bases of the junction unmatched. The germline V gene has CDR1 LNHDA and CDR2 SQIVND (reference sequence). The CDR3 has 14 residues. The CDR3 spells CASSPQGVGETQYF. DNA of the CDR3: TGTGCCAGTAGTCCGCAGGGGGTTGGGGAGACCCAGTACTTC.

The V call is TRBV4-3, the J call TRBJ2-3; 11 bases agree with TRBD2. V trimming: 2 bases; J trimming: 2 bases; junction bases outside the gene matches: 3. Germline CDR1 is LGHNA and CDR2 is YSLEER. The CDR3 covers 16 residues. The CDR3 is CASSQFSGGDTDTQYF. In DNA, the CDR3 is TGCGCCAGCAGCCAATTTAGCGGGGGGGACACAGATACGCAGTATTTT.

The rearrangement links TRBV2 to TRBJ1-1; D is unresolved. The V gene lost 6 bases and the J gene lost 7 bases, with 21 bases spanning the gap. Germline loops: CDR1 SNHLY, CDR2 FYNNEI. This CDR3 comprises 15 residues. This CDR3 is CASSTGNRLLGEAFF. The CDR3 DNA reads TGTGCCAGCAGCACGGGGAACAGACTCTTAGGTGAAGCTTTCTTT. Full variable domain (outside the CDR3, taken from reference TRBV2 and TRBJ1-1): EPEVTQTPSHQVTQMGQEVILRCVPISNHLYFYWYRQILGQKVEFLVSFYNNEISEKSEIFDDQFSVERPDGSNFTLKIRSTKLEDSAMYFCASSTGNRLLGEAFFGQGTRLTVV.

As regards this clone: A far larger clone is a single base away, which makes a read error likely. The CDR3 here is CASSPGNTEAFF. The CDR3 DNA is TGTGCCAGCAGTCCAGGGAACACTGAAGCTTTCTTT. The gene calls are TRBV6-5 and TRBJ1-1; D is uncertain. Germline V CDR1 and CDR2: MNHEY, SVGAGI. V lost 5 bases to trimming and J lost 1 base, with 5 bases between them. This CDR3 spans 12 amino acids.

This sequence joins TRBV11-2 and TRBJ1-2; 9 bases line up with TRBD1. The V segment lost 3 bases and the J segment 7 bases; nucleotides outside the gene matches: 9. The CDR3 loop spans 15 amino acids. Germline CDR1 SGHAT, CDR2 FQNNGV. CDR3 bases: TGTGCCAGCAGCTTTCGACAGGGGGACCCACGTGGCTACACCTTC. It is translated as CASSFRQGDPRGYTF.

This sequence joins TRBV19 and TRBJ2-7, with a weak D call TRBD2 (5 bases). This CDR3 has 12 amino acids. Trimming removed 6 bases from V and 2 bases from J, with 8 bases in between. Germline CDR1 is LNHDA and CDR2 is SQIVND (reference sequence). The CDR3 coding sequence is TGTGCCAGTAGAGGACTTGCCTACGAGCAGTACTTC. Amino acids: CASRGLAYEQYF.

CDR3 amino acids: CASSFSAGGRETQYF. Here the CDR3 DNA reads TGTGCCAGCAGCTTTAGCGCGGGGGGAAGAGAGACCCAGTACTTC. The chain uses TRBV5-6 and TRBJ2-5; 8 bases line up with TRBD2. Germline assignment: CDR1 SGHDT and CDR2 YYEEEE. After removal of 2 bases from V and 4 bases from J, the junction contained 7 bases not matched to a gene. The CDR3 is made up of 15 amino acids.